One and the same sample provided the 8 T cell receptor beta chains below, sequenced in a study of shared clonotypes between healthy human individuals. Profiled with immunoSEQ multiplex PCR; TCRdb holds only in-frame clones, not every one. The sample consists of hundreds of thousands of clones, about 96% of them appearing once. The naive CD8 population came from CD45RO-negative cells selected for CCR7, without terminally differentiated effector memory CD45RA+ cells. The sample was naive CD8+ T cells sorted from blood. These receptors came from a woman in her 30s in good health.

The chain links TRBV10-3 to TRBJ2-5, with 10 bases that match TRBD2. CDR1 ENHRY and CDR2 SYGVKD come from the germline V gene. CDR3 length equals 17 residues. Unmatched junction bases numbered 10, after V lost 2 bases and J lost 4 bases. CDR3 in amino acids: CAISEAYEREGAETQYF. CDR3 sequence (DNA): TGTGCCATCAGTGAGGCCTACGAGCGGGAGGGGGCAGAGACCCAGTACTTC.

The chain recombines TRBV28 with TRBJ2-2, with D perhaps matching TRBD2 (6 bases). The germline CDR1 and CDR2 sequences are MDHEN and SYDVKM. The CDR3 is 18 residues long. Trimming pared 1 base from V and 2 bases from J, leaving 17 bases between. CDR3 protein: CASSLYAGQGFNTGELFF. CDR3 sequence (DNA): TGTGCCAGCAGTTTATACGCGGGGCAGGGCTTTAACACCGGGGAGCTGTTTTTT.

The CDR3 sequence: CASSSSSGARAGELFF. Written as DNA, the CDR3 is TGTGCCAGCAGTTCCTCTAGCGGTGCCAGGGCCGGGGAGCTGTTTTTT. The chain uses TRBV28 and TRBJ2-2, with TRBD2 matching over 7 bases. The CDR3 is 16 residues long. Germline V gene lookup returns CDR1 MDHEN and CDR2 SYDVKM. With V trimmed by 4 bases and J by 6 bases, 11 bases remained unmatched.

The chain combines TRBV7-9 with TRBJ2-1; 9 bases map to TRBD2. V lost 3 bases, J lost 7 bases, and 7 bases stayed unmatched. The CDR3 is made up of 15 amino acids. Germline V lookup: CDR1 SEHNR, CDR2 FQNEAQ (reference sequence). CDR3 sequence reads: CASSFVAGEGNEQFF. The CDR3 DNA sequence: TGTGCCAGCAGCTTCGTAGCGGGAGAGGGGAATGAGCAGTTCTTC.

The V and J genes are TRBV13 and TRBJ2-7, with a tentative D call TRBD2 (5 bases). Trimming took 1 base from V and 6 from J, leaving 16 bases between them. CDR3 size: 15 residues. Germline lookup yields CDR1 PRHDT and CDR2 FYEKMQ (reference sequence). CDR3 coding DNA: TGTGCCAGCAGCTTAGAGGCCGGTTCGGGGTTCGAGCAGTACTTC. This codes for CASSLEAGSGFEQYF.

The V gene is TRBV7-9, the J gene TRBJ2-3; D is ambiguous. Germline V lookup: CDR1 SEHNR, CDR2 FQNEAQ (reference sequence). The CDR3 is 13 residues long. The V gene lost 1 base and the J gene lost 6 bases, with 8 bases spanning the gap. The DNA of the CDR3 is TGTGCCAGCAGCTTAGGGAGACCGGATACGCAGTATTTT. Its protein is CASSLGRPDTQYF.

The table lists this clone with a count of one. The gene calls are TRBV27 and TRBJ2-3; D not certain. This CDR3 region has 14 residues. Per the germline V gene, CDR1 is MNHEY and CDR2 is SMNVEV (reference sequence). V lost 6 bases and J 2 bases, leaving 12 bases between the germline ends. The CDR3 DNA reads as TGTGCCAGCAGACCGTTTTCATACACAGATACGCAGTATTTT. Translated: CASRPFSYTDTQYF.

V gene TRBV7-9 combines with J gene TRBJ2-3; TRBD2 agrees at 9 bases. Germline lookup yields CDR1 SEHNR and CDR2 FQNEAQ (reference sequence). The CDR3 runs 16 residues. Losses at the gene ends were 0 bases for V and 6 bases for J; bases not matched to a gene: 7. CDR3 protein: CASSLAWREGIDTQYF. The CDR3 DNA is TGTGCCAGCAGCTTAGCATGGCGGGAGGGCATCGATACGCAGTATTTT.